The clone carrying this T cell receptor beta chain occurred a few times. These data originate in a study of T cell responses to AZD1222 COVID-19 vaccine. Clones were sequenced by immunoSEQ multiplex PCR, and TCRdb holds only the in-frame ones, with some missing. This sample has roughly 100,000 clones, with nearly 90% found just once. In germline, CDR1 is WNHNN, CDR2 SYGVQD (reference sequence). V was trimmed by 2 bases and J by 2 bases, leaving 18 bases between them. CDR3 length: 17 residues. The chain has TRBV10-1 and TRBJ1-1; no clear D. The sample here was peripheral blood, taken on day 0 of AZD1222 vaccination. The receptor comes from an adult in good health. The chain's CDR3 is CASSEHHKGQLNTEAFF. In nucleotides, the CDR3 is TGCGCCAGCAGTGAGCATCATAAGGGCCAGCTTAACACTGAAGCTTTCTTT.